This TCR beta chain was captured in a study of T cell responses to AZD1222 COVID-19 vaccine. Points from the study as a whole: The study reported that nearly half of spike-specific TCRs target unmutated variant regions. The study found vaccine-associated CD4 TCRs spanning spike, dominant at 160-218 and 743-854. Following two doses of AZD1222, Spike-specific TCR breadth and depth rose.

Using immunoSEQ multiplex PCR, the repertoire was profiled, and TCRdb retains in-frame clones only, with some absent. Among approximately 170,000 clones listed, roughly 94% were seen once. Combined were second doses at about 4 or about 12 weeks. Worth noting for this clone: Its antigen is not known.

V was shortened by 0 bases and J by 4 bases, with 10 bases between the two germline ends. The germline CDR1 and CDR2 sequences are LGHNA and YSLEER. CDR3 length: 15 amino acids. The specimen comprised peripheral blood, sampled 28 days after the second AZD1222 dose. The receptor's source is an adult who received the AZD1222 COVID-19 vaccine. The chain joins TRBV4-3 to TRBJ1-5; D is unresolved. The CDR3 here is CASSQDGYQNQPQHF. The CDR3 DNA is TGCGCCAGCAGCCAAGATGGGTACCAGAATCAGCCCCAGCATTTT.